This TCR beta chain was captured in a study of T cells in Graves' hyperthyroidism and ophthalmopathy. This clonotype has more than one count but fewer than ten. The investigators amplified TCR beta CDR3 regions from RNA transcripts. The primer set for the first-round RT-PCR of the TCR CDR3 was HTBI. TCRdb used MiXCR to reprocess the multiplex PCR reads, holding one entry per CDR3 protein. The sample contains 450,000 to 650,000 distinct CDR3 sequences, around 20% of which appear only once. Germline CDR1 is MNHEY and CDR2 is SMNVEV (reference sequence). This CDR3 is 16 amino acids long. V was pared by 5 bases and J by 2 bases, with 6 bases of the junction left unmatched.

The rearrangement links TRBV27 to TRBJ2-2; 9 bases align to TRBD2. The receptor comes from a man aged 18 to 30 with Graves' hyperthyroidism. Sample: blood. The CDR3 loop is CASSTRLAANTGELFF. The CDR3 coding sequence is TGTGCCAGCAGTACCCGACTAGCGGCTAACACCGGGGAGCTGTTTTTT.